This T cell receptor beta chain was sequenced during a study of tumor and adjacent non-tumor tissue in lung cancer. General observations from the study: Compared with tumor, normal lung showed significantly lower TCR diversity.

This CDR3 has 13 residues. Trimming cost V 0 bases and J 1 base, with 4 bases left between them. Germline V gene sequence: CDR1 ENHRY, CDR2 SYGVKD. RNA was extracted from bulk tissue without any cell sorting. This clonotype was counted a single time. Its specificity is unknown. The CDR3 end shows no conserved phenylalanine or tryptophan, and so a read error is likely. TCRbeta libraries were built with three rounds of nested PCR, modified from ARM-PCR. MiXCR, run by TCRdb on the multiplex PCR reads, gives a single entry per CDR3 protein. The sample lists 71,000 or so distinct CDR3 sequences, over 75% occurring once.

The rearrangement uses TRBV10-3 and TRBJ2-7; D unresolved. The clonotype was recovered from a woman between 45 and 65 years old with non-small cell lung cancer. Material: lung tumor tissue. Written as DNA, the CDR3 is TGTGCCATCAGTGAGTCTGGATCCTACGAGCAGTACATC. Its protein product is CAISESGSYEQYI.